This TCR beta chain was profiled in a study of T cell changes during pregnancy in multiple sclerosis. From germline, CDR1 is WNHNN and CDR2 SYGVQD (reference sequence). V was clipped by 10 bases and J by 5 bases, with 20 bases between them. This CDR3 is built from 14 residues. Profiled with immunoSEQ multiplex PCR; TCRdb holds only in-frame clones, not every one. The sample lists tens of thousands of clones; roughly nine tenths were seen once. Material: CD8+ T cells from peripheral blood mononuclear cells, obtained before pregnancy. The TCR originated in a female donor with multiple sclerosis, enrolled in a pregnancy study. The rearrangement links TRBV10-1 to TRBJ1-1; weak D call: TRBD1 (6 bases). The CDR3 nucleotides are TGCGCCAACGGAAGGAGGGGGAGGGAGACTGAAGCTTTCTTT. Protein sequence: CANGRRGRETEAFF.